This TCR beta chain appears in the sequencing data of a study of Graves' ophthalmopathy and Graves' hyperthyroidism. Study outcomes and limitations: Blood samples also showed most expanded thyroid clonotypes exceeding 0.001 frequency.

In its sample, this clonotype was seen many times. Its cognate antigen is unknown. V lost 4 bases to trimming and J lost 7 bases; unmatched junction nucleotides: 5. CDR1 and CDR2 from the germline V gene are LGHNA and YNFKEQ. The CDR3 is 14 amino acids. Certain patients, namely those with other autoimmune diseases, uncontrolled infections, pregnancy or lactation, were excluded. PBMCs were obtained from 10 ml of fresh peripheral blood. Amplification of the TCR beta CDR3 regions used RNA transcripts (as template). RT-PCR in the first round used HTBI primers; a second-round multiplex PCR followed. One entry per CDR3 protein results from TCRdb running MiXCR on the multiplex PCR reads. The table includes about 370,000 distinct CDR3 sequences, about a sixth detected once.

The chain combines TRBV4-2 with TRBJ2-2; 8 bases match TRBD1. Sequences were obtained from peripheral blood. The receptor comes from an adult woman with stable Graves' hyperthyroidism. CDR3 in amino acids: CASSRQGRDGELFF. CDR3 DNA sequence: TGTGCCAGCAGCCGACAGGGGCGCGACGGGGAGCTGTTTTTT.